This T cell receptor beta chain is from a study of shared clonotypes between healthy human individuals. There are 16 residues in the CDR3. CDR1 GTSNPN and CDR2 SVGIG come from the germline V gene (reference sequence). Trimming took 2 bases from V and 3 from J, leaving 17 bases between them. Only in-frame clones appear in the TCRdb table, and some are missing; sequencing was by immunoSEQ multiplex PCR. The repertoire includes roughly 2.5 million clones, around nine tenths of them detected once, and over 0.12% sits in the top ten. All donors were Caucasian adults living in Nashville, Tennessee. Sequencing was done on a sample of naive CD4+ T cells sorted from blood. Noted subset: CD45RA+ positively selected. The receptor was isolated from a man in his late teens or twenties in good health. The chain is built from TRBV30 and TRBJ1-5; D unresolved. CDR3 residues: CAWSKGLPGVNQPQHF. The CDR3 DNA is TGTGCCTGGAGTAAAGGTCTCCCTGGGGTCAATCAGCCCCAGCATTTT.